These 27 T cell receptor beta chains were sequenced from one sample in a study of CD8 T cells in ankylosing spondylitis. TCRdb re-called the 5' RACE reads through MiXCR, storing one row per CDR3 protein. The data hold about 160,000 distinct CDR3 sequences, with around 9.6% observed a single time. The sample was blood, either unsorted or a sorted T cell fraction (not recorded which). All receptors derive from a female donor with ankylosing spondylitis or in good health (not recorded which).

This clonotype was observed at least ten times. The chain is built from TRBV12-3 or TRBV12-4 and TRBJ2-2, with D unresolved. The CDR3 loop spans 11 amino acids. V shed 7 bases and J shed 6 bases, with 6 bases lying between them. In DNA form, the CDR3 reads TGTGCCAGCACCGGCGCCGGGGAGCTGTTTTTT. Residues: CASTGAGELFF.

The rearrangement uses TRBV9 and TRBJ2-5, with D perhaps matching TRBD1 or TRBD2 (5 bases each). The CDR3 has 16 residues. CDR1 and CDR2 from the germline V gene are SGDLS and YYNGEE. Trimming removed 2 bases at V and 5 bases at J, with 19 bases between. CDR3 nucleotides: TGTGCCAGCAGCGTTAACCCGGGACCATCAGGGGAGACCCAGTACTTC. Its translation is CASSVNPGPSGETQYF.

This chain connects TRBV28 to TRBJ2-6, with unresolved D. V lost 8 bases and J 0 bases, leaving 14 bases between the germline ends. Germline V lookup: CDR1 MDHEN, CDR2 SYDVKM. The CDR3 length is 16 residues. The CDR3 DNA reads TGTGCCAGCGCCACGAGCGTCCTCTCTGGGGCCAACGTCCTGACTTTC. As protein: CASATSVLSGANVLTF.

The CDR3 spells CASSWPGTEQFF. The CDR3 coding sequence is TGTGCCAGCAGTTGGCCGGGGACTGAGCAGTTCTTC. V is TRBV6-2 or TRBV6-3 and J is TRBJ2-1, with D perhaps assigned TRBD1 or TRBD2 (5 bases each). Trimming cost V 4 bases and J 9 bases, with 10 bases left between them. The CDR3 has 12 residues. Germline CDR1 MNHEY, CDR2 SVGEGT.

J is TRBJ1-3 and V is TRBV15, with 9 bases matching TRBD1. J gave up 6 bases and V 3 bases, and 6 bases lay outside the gene matches. Germline assignment: CDR1 LNHNV and CDR2 YYDKDF (reference sequence). The CDR3 runs 15 residues. The DNA of the CDR3 is TGTGCCACCAGCAGCACCAGGACAGGGGAAAACACCATATATTTT. This translates into CATSSTRTGENTIYF.

The chain has TRBV12-5 and TRBJ1-5; D might be TRBD1 (5 bases). Germline CDR1 is LGHNT and CDR2 is FRNRAP. Trimming removed 3 bases from V and 3 bases from J, with 6 bases in between. The CDR3 runs to 13 residues. The CDR3 loop reads CASGLGDNQPQHF. CDR3 nucleotide sequence: TGTGCTAGTGGTTTAGGGGACAATCAGCCCCAGCATTTT.

This clonotype was observed a few times. The chain links TRBV10-3 to TRBJ2-7; no reliable D call. The V and J ends lost 6 bases and 2 bases respectively, with 17 bases between them. The CDR3 loop spans 15 amino acids. Germline V CDR1 and CDR2: ENHRY, SYGVKD. Written as DNA, the CDR3 is TGTGCCATCAGCGTACCACTTCCCGGAACCTACGAGCAGTACTTC. Translation gives CAISVPLPGTYEQYF.

The table lists this clonotype with many counts. This sequence joins TRBV6-5 and TRBJ2-1, with 7 bases that match TRBD1. This CDR3 has 13 amino acids. The J segment lost 15 bases and the V segment lost 2 bases, leaving 10 bases of the junction unmatched. From germline, CDR1 is MNHEY and CDR2 SVGAGI. CDR3 sequence (DNA): TGTGCCAGCAGTTACCCGCCTCAGGGACAGTTGTTCTTC. This translates into CASSYPPQGQLFF.

This clonotype was observed at least ten times. The rearrangement uses TRBV4-3 and TRBJ2-1; D is ambiguous. The germline V gene has CDR1 LGHNA and CDR2 YSLEER. This CDR3 has 14 amino acids. V was pared by 0 bases and J by 8 bases, with 11 bases between. The CDR3 region has the DNA TGCGCCAGCAGCCAAGAGGCTCTCCGGGATGAGCAGTTCTTC. This sequence encodes CASSQEALRDEQFF.

This clonotype occurred a few times. The CDR3 sequence: CSANNVPDSGNTIYF. CDR3 DNA: TGCAGTGCTAACAATGTGCCAGACTCTGGAAACACCATATATTTT. The gene calls are TRBV20-1 and TRBJ1-3; D remains ambiguous. Germline V gene lookup returns CDR1 DFQATT and CDR2 SNEGSKA (reference sequence). Trimming stripped 4 bases from V and 0 bases from J, with 13 bases between. The CDR3 is made up of 15 amino acids.

The gene calls are TRBV27 and TRBJ2-1; D may be TRBD1 (6 bases). Trimming pared 7 bases from V and 2 bases from J, leaving 9 bases between. The CDR3 has 13 residues. Germline CDR1 reads MNHEY; CDR2 reads SMNVEV (reference sequence). The DNA of the CDR3 is TGTGCCAGCAAACAGGGTCCCTACAATGAGCAGTTCTTC. Its protein is CASKQGPYNEQFF.

This clonotype occurred a few times. The chain couples TRBV5-1 to TRBJ1-1; D possibly corresponds to TRBD1 (5 bases). The germline V gene has CDR1 SGHRS and CDR2 YFSETQ. V shed 5 bases and J shed 3 bases, with 17 bases lying between them. CDR3 length equals 15 residues. The CDR3 coding sequence is TGCGCCAGCAGTAGTAGGGACCCGGCGTACACTGAAGCTTTCTTT. Its translation is CASSSRDPAYTEAFF.

There are a few counts of this clonotype. The V call is TRBV4-3, the J call TRBJ1-2, with 10 bases aligning to TRBD1. Germline V gives CDR1 LGHNA, CDR2 YSLEER. Trimming at V came to 4 bases and at J to 8 bases, leaving 13 bases not matched to a gene. The CDR3 sequence is 16 residues long. The CDR3 DNA sequence: TGCGCCAGCAGCCCCTCCCCCGTGGGACAGGGGTACGGCTACACCTTC. This sequence encodes CASSPSPVGQGYGYTF.

This clonotype has ten or more counts. V gene TRBV15 combines with J gene TRBJ2-1; 7 bases align to TRBD2. In germline, CDR1 is LNHNV, CDR2 YYDKDF (reference sequence). The CDR3 consists of 15 residues. V was pared by 5 bases and J by 4 bases, with 8 bases of the junction left unmatched. CDR3 amino acids: CATSERRESYNEQFF. CDR3 DNA: TGTGCCACCAGCGAGAGGCGGGAGAGTTACAATGAGCAGTTCTTC.

This clonotype was observed a few times. J is TRBJ1-2 and V is TRBV20-1; TRBD1 is a possible D gene (5 bases). CDR1 DFQATT and CDR2 SNEGSKA come from the germline V gene (reference sequence). V dropped 5 bases and J dropped 5 bases, with 24 bases sitting between them. The CDR3 is made up of 16 amino acids. The CDR3 is CSAPLAGTLGGYGYTF. The DNA of the CDR3 is TGCAGTGCTCCCCTCGCCGGGACGCTGGGCGGGTATGGCTACACCTTC.

The V and J genes are TRBV27 and TRBJ1-5; D unresolved. This CDR3 region has 12 residues. CDR1 is MNHEY and CDR2 is SMNVEV in the germline V gene (reference sequence). V was clipped by 6 bases and J by 2 bases, with 5 bases between them. CDR3 loop: CASRQGNQPQHF. The DNA for the CDR3 is TGTGCCAGCAGGCAGGGCAATCAGCCCCAGCATTTT.

This clonotype was seen at least ten times. The chain is built from TRBV2 and TRBJ2-5; TRBD1 aligns across 11 bases. After removal of 8 bases from V and 5 bases from J, the junction contained 7 bases not matched to a gene. CDR1 is SNHLY and CDR2 is FYNNEI in the germline V gene. The length of the CDR3 is 14 residues. The CDR3 is CASRGTGGLETQYF. CDR3 sequence (DNA): TGTGCCAGCCGAGGGACAGGGGGTCTTGAGACCCAGTACTTC.

This clonotype was recorded at least ten times. V usage is TRBV7-9 and J usage is TRBJ1-1; weak D call: TRBD1 (5 bases). Germline V lookup: CDR1 SEHNR, CDR2 FQNEAQ (reference sequence). There are 13 residues in the CDR3. The V gene lost 5 bases and the J gene lost 7 bases, with 14 bases spanning the gap. The CDR3 region is CASSLREGDEAFF. In DNA, the CDR3 is TGTGCCAGCAGCCTCAGGGAAGGGGATGAAGCTTTCTTT.

This clonotype was seen a handful of times. The chain carries TRBV3-1 and TRBJ2-2; 7 nucleotides align to TRBD1. J lost 6 bases, V lost 0 bases, and 7 bases had no gene match. This CDR3 has 16 residues. Germline V gene data show CDR1 as LGHDT and CDR2 as YNNKEL (reference sequence). CDR3 nucleotide sequence: TGTGCCAGCAGCCAAGACCCGACAGGGTATTCCGGGGAGCTGTTTTTT. Translation gives CASSQDPTGYSGELFF.

This clonotype has more than one count but fewer than ten. This rearrangement joins TRBV7-9 to TRBJ1-4; D ambiguous. Trimming took 6 bases from V and 6 from J, leaving 8 bases between them. Per the germline V gene, CDR1 is SEHNR and CDR2 is FQNEAQ (reference sequence). The CDR3 is 12 residues long. CDR3 in DNA: TGTGCCAGCAGGACTCCGGATGAAAAACTGTTTTTT. It yields the protein CASRTPDEKLFF.

This clonotype showed up just a few times. The chain uses TRBV20-1 and TRBJ2-5; TRBD2 might be the D (6 bases). The CDR3 has 13 residues. Trimming pared 4 bases from V and 2 bases from J, leaving 11 bases between. Germline CDR1 is DFQATT and CDR2 is SNEGSKA (reference sequence). CDR3 DNA sequence: TGCAGTGCTAACCGGGACTCGCAAGAGACCCAGTACTTC. Its protein is CSANRDSQETQYF.

This clonotype came up a few times. The chain joins TRBV27 to TRBJ2-7; TRBD2 matches 7 bases. CDR3 length: 15 amino acids. With 0 bases clipped from V and 3 bases from J, the junction kept 5 bases outside the gene matches. Germline values: CDR1 MNHEY, CDR2 SMNVEV (reference sequence). CDR3 coding DNA: TGTGCCAGCAGTTTATCGGGCCTAGCGGACTACGAGCAGTACTTC. Encoded protein: CASSLSGLADYEQYF.

This clonotype was counted a few times. This chain joins TRBV7-9 and TRBJ2-5; no clear D gene. Trimming left V 1 base short and J 3 bases short, with 9 bases between. This CDR3 comprises 14 residues. Germline V gives CDR1 SEHNR, CDR2 FQNEAQ (reference sequence). CDR3 in DNA: TGTGCCAGCAGCTTAGTCGTAGGCAAAGAGACCCAGTACTTC. Protein: CASSLVVGKETQYF.

This clonotype has only a few counts. This chain uses TRBV7-8 with TRBJ1-1, with D perhaps matching TRBD1 (6 bases). CDR1 is SGHVS, CDR2 FQNEAQ, per germline. Trimming left V 5 bases short and J 12 bases short, with 28 bases between. CDR3 length: 16 residues. CDR3 loop: CASSIRTAWEAHTSFF. The DNA for the CDR3 is TGTGCCAGCAGCATCAGGACAGCGTGGGAGGCTCATACGTCTTTCTTT.

This clonotype was recorded at least ten times. The V and J genes are TRBV5-1 and TRBJ1-6, with 7 bases matching TRBD1. CDR3 length: 14 residues. Germline CDR1 is SGHRS and CDR2 is YFSETQ. The trim removed 4 bases at V and 7 bases at J, leaving 5 bases unmatched. The CDR3 DNA reads as TGCGCCAGCAGCCGCAGACAGGGAAATTCACCCCTCCACTTT. Protein product: CASSRRQGNSPLHF.

The chain links TRBV5-1 to TRBJ2-3; no reliable D call. The CDR3 sequence is 13 residues long. Germline V CDR1 and CDR2: SGHRS, YFSETQ. Between the trimmed V and J ends, which lost 0 bases and 4 bases, there was a span of 6 bases. The CDR3 here is CASSLEVADTQYF. The CDR3 region has the DNA TGCGCCAGCAGCTTGGAGGTGGCAGATACGCAGTATTTT.

V gene TRBV6-5 combines with J gene TRBJ2-3, with D perhaps TRBD1 (5 bases). The germline V and J ends were trimmed by 4 bases and 2 bases, with 10 bases remaining between them. Germline-derived CDR1 and CDR2 are MNHEY and SVGAGI. This CDR3 contains 14 residues. The CDR3 loop is CASSFETATDTQYF. CDR3 DNA sequence: TGTGCCAGCAGTTTTGAGACAGCCACAGATACGCAGTATTTT.